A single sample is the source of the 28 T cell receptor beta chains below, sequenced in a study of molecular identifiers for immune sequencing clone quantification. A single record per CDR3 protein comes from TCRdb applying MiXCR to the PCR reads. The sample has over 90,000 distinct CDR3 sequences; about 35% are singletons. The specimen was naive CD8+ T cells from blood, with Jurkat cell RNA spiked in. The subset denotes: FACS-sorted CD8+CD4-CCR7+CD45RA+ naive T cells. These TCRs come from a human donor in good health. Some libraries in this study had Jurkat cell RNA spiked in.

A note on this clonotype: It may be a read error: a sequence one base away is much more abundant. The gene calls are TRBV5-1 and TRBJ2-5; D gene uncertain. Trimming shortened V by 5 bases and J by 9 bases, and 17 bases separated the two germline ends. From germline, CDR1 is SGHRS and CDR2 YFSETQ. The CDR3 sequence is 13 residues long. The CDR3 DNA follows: TGCGCCAGCAGTCCCTTCCACCAGGCCCCCCAGTACTTC. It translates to CASSPFHQAPQYF.

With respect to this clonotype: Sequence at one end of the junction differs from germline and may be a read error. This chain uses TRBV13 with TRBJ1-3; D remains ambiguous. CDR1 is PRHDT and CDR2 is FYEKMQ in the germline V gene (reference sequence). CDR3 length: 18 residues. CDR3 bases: TGTGCTAGCAGCCGAGGCCGGGATGAAGCTCTGACTGGAAACACCATATATTTT. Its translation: CASSRGRDEALTGNTIYF.

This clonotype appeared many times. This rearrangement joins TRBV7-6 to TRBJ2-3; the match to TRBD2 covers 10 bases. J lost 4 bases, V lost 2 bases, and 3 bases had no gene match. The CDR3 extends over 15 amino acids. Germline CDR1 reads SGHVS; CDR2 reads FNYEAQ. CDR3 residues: CASSLLAGGPDTQYF. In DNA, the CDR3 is TGTGCCAGCAGCTTATTAGCGGGAGGCCCAGATACGCAGTATTTT.

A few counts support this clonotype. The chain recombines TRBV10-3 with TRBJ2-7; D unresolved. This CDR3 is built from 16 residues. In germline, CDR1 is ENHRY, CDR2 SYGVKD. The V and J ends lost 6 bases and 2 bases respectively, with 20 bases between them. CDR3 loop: CAISESGTLTPYEQYF. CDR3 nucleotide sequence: TGTGCCATCAGCGAGAGTGGAACACTTACCCCCTACGAGCAGTACTTC.

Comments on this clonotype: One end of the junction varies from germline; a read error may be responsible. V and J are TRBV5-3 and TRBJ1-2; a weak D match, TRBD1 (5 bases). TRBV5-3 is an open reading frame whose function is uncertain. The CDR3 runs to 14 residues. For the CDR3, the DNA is TGTGCCAGCAGCTTGTGGGGGGTACCCTATGGCTACACCTTC. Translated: CASSLWGVPYGYTF.

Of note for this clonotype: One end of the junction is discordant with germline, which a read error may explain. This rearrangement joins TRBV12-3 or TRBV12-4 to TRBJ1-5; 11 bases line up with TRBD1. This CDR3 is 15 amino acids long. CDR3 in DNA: TGTGCCAGCAGGGGACAGGGGGACGGCAATCTGCCCCAGCATTTT. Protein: CASRGQGDGNLPQHF.

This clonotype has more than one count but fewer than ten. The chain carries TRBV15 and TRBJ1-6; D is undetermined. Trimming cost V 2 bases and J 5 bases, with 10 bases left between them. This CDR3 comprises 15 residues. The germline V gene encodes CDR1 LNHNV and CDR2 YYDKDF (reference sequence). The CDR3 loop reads CATSRYRANNSPLHF. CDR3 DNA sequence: TGTGCCACCAGCAGATACAGAGCCAATAATTCACCCCTCCACTTT.

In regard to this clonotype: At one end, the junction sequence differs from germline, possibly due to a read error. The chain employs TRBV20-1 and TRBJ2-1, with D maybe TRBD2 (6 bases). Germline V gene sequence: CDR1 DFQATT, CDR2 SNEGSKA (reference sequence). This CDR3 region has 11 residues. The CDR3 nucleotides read TGCAGTGCTAGCCGGGACTGGGCTCGGATCTTT. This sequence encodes CSASRDWARIF.

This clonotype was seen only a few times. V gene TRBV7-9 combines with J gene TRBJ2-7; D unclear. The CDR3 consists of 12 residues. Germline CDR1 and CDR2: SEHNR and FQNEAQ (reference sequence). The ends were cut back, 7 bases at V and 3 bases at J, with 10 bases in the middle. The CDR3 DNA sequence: TGTGCCAGCATGCTGGACGGCTACGAGCAGTACTTC. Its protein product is CASMLDGYEQYF.

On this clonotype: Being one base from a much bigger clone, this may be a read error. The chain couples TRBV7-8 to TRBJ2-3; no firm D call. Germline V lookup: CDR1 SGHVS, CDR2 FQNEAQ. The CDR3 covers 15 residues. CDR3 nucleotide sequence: TGTACCAGCAGCTTATTACGTCCAGAGGCAGATACGCAGTATTTT. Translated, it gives CTSSLLRPEADTQYF.

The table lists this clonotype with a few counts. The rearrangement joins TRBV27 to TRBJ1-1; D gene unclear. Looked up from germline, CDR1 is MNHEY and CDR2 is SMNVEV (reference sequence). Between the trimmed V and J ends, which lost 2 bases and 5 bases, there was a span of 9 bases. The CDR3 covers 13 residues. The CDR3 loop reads CASSLGGFTEAFF. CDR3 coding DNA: TGTGCCAGCAGTTTAGGTGGTTTTACTGAAGCTTTCTTT.

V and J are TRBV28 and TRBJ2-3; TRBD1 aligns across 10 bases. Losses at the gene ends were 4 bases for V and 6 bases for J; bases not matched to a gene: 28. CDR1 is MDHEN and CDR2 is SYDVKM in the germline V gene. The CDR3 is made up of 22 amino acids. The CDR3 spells CASSSRGQGRDGRAGSPDTQYF. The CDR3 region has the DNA TGTGCCAGCAGTTCCCGGGGACAGGGGAGGGACGGGAGGGCCGGCTCACCGGATACGCAGTATTTT.

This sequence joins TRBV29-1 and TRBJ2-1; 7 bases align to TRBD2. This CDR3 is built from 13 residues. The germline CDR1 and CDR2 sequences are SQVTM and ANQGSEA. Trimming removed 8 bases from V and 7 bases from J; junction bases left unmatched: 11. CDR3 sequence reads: CSIERGLENEQFF. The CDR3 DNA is TGCAGCATCGAGCGGGGACTGGAGAATGAGCAGTTCTTC.

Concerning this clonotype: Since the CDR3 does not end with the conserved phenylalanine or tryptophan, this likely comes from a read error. The CDR3 spells CASSPGTDTLFI. In DNA form, the CDR3 reads TGTGCCAGCAGCCCGGGCACAGATACGCTGTTTATT. The chain links TRBV7-9 to TRBJ2-3; D is unresolved. With the DNA end fitting TRBJ2-2 better, the J assignment may be wrong. Germline assignment: CDR1 SEHNR and CDR2 FQNEAQ (reference sequence). The CDR3 contains 12 residues.

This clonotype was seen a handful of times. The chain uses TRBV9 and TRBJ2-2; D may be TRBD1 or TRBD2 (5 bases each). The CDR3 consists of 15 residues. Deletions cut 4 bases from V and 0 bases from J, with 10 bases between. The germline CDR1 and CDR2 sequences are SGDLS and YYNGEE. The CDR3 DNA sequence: TGTGCCAGCAGCCCGGGGACCACGAACACCGGGGAGCTGTTTTTT. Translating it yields CASSPGTTNTGELFF. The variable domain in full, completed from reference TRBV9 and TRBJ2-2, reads DSGVTQTPKHLITATGQRVTLRCSPRSGDLSVYWYQQSLDQGLQFLIQYYNGEERAKGNILERFSAQQFPDLHSELNLSSLELGDSALYFCASSPGTTNTGELFFGEGSRLTVL.

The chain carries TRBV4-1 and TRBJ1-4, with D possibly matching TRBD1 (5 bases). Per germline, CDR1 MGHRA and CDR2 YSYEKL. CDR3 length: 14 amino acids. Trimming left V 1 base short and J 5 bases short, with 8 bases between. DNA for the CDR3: TGCGCCAGCAGCCAAGTAGACAGCAATGAAAAACTGTTTTTT. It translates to CASSQVDSNEKLFF.

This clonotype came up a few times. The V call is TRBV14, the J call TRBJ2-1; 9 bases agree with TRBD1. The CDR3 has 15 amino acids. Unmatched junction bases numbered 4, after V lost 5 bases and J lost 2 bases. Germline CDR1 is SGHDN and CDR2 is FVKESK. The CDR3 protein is CASSRDRVPYNEQFF. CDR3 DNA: TGTGCCAGCAGCAGGGACAGGGTCCCCTACAATGAGCAGTTCTTC.

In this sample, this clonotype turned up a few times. The CDR3 loop is CSAYGTSRETQYF. DNA for the CDR3: TGCAGCGCGTACGGGACTAGCAGGGAGACCCAGTACTTC. The chain uses TRBV29-1 and TRBJ2-5; 9 bases are shared with TRBD2. This CDR3 comprises 13 residues. Trimming removed 7 bases from V and 5 bases from J; junction bases left unmatched: 8. Germline lookup yields CDR1 SQVTM and CDR2 ANQGSEA.

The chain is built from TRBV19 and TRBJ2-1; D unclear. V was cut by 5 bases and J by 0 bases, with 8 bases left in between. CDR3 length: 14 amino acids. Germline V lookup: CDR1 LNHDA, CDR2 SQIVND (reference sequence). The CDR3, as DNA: TGTGCCAGTAGTCACCCCAGCTCCTACAATGAGCAGTTCTTC. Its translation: CASSHPSSYNEQFF.

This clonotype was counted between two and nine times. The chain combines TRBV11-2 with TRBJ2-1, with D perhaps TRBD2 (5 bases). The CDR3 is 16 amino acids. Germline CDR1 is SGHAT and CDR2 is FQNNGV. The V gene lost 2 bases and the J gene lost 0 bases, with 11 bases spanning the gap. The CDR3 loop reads CASSLSSGSSYNEQFF. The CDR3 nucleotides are TGTGCCAGCAGCTTATCGTCGGGAAGCTCCTACAATGAGCAGTTCTTC.

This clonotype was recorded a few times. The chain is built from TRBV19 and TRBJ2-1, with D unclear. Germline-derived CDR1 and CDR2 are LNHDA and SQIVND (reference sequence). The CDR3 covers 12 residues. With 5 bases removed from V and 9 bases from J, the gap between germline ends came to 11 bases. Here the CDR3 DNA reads TGTGCCAGTAGTCCAAACATGGGTGAGCAGTTCTTC. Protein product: CASSPNMGEQFF.

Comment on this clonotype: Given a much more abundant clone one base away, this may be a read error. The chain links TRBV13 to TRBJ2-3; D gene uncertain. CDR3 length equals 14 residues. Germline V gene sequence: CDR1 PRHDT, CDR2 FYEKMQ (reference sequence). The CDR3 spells CASSLAKYTDTLYF. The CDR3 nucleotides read TGTGCCAGCAGCTTAGCGAAGTACACAGATACGCTGTATTTT. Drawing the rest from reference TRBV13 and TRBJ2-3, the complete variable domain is AAGVIQSPRHLIKEKRETATLKCYPIPRHDTVYWYQQGPGQDPQFLISFYEKMQSDKGSIPDRFSAQQFSDYHSELNMSSLELGDSALYFCASSLAKYTDTLYFGPGTRLTVL.

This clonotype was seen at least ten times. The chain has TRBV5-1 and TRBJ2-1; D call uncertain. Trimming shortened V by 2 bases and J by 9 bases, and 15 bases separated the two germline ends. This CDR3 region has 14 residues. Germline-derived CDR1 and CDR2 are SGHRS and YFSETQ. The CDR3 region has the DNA TGCGCCAGCAGCTTAAGACGGAGAGACGGTGAGCAGTTCTTC. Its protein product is CASSLRRRDGEQFF.

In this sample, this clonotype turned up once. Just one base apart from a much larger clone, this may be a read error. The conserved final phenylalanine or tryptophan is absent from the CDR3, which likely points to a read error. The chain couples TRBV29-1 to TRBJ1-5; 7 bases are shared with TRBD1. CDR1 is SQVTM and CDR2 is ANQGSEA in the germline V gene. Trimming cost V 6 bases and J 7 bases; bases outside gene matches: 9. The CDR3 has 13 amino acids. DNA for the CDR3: TGCAGCGTAGACACAGGGGAAGGACAGCCCCAGCATATT. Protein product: CSVDTGEGQPQHI.

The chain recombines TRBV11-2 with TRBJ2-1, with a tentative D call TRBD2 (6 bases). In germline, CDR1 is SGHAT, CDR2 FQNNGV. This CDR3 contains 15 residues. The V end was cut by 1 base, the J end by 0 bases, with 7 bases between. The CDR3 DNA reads TGTGCCAGCAGCTTAGTACTAGCCTCCTACAATGAGCAGTTCTTC. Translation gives CASSLVLASYNEQFF. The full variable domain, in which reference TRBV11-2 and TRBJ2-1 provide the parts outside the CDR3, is EAGVAQSPRYKIIEKRQSVAFWCNPISGHATLYWYQQILGQGPKLLIQFQNNGVVDDSQLPKDRFSAERLKGVDSTLKIQPAKLEDSAVYLCASSLVLASYNEQFFGPGTRLTVL.

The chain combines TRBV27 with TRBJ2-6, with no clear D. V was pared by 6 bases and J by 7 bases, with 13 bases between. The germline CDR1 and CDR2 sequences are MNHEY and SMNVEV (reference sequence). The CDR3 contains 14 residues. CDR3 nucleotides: TGTGCCAGCAGATCAACCGCCAGAGCCAACGTCCTGACTTTC. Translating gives CASRSTARANVLTF.

CDR3 nucleotide sequence: TGTGCCAGCAGCCAGGGGGGGACAGATATTAACTATGGCTACACCTTC. Residues: CASSQGGTDINYGYTF. This chain joins TRBV4-2 and TRBJ1-2, with 7 nucleotides matching TRBD1. This CDR3 has 16 residues. The J segment lost 1 base and the V segment lost 3 bases, leaving 8 bases of the junction unmatched. In germline, CDR1 is LGHNA, CDR2 YNFKEQ.

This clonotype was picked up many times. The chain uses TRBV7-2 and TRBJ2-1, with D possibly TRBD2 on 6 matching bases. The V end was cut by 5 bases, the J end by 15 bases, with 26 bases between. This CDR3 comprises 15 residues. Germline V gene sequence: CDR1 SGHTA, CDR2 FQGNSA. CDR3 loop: CASSLGYLASLGVFF. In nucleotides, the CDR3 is TGTGCCAGCAGCCTAGGCTATCTAGCGTCTCTTGGTGTGTTCTTC.